This T cell receptor beta chain was profiled in a study of blood T cell repertoires in COVID-19. Turning to the study itself: Researchers got acute and convalescent COVID-19 samples from the United States, Italy and Spain. In each case, the material was cDNA or gDNA derived from T cells, B-cell-depleted T cells, or PBMCs.

V shed 3 bases and J 8 bases; nucleotides not matched to a gene: 14. Germline CDR1 and CDR2: LGHNT and FRNRAP. CDR3 length equals 17 residues. This clone was observed a few times. Clones were read by immunoSEQ multiplex PCR, and TCRdb kept only the in-frame ones, dropping some. This sample yields about 170,000 clones, of which under 85% are seen a single time; 6.5% to 7.5% belongs to the top ten. This sequence was found in a man aged 80 or over with COVID-19, enrolled during active disease. This sequence joins TRBV12-5 and TRBJ1-5; 9 bases fit TRBD1. Sequenced sample: peripheral blood. CDR3 sequence reads: CASGLNLGRDREKPQHF. DNA for the CDR3: TGTGCTAGTGGTTTAAATCTTGGTCGGGACAGGGAGAAGCCCCAGCATTTT.